A single sample is the source of the 17 T cell receptor beta chains below, sequenced in a study of cytomegalovirus exposure and HLA in healthy donors. The protocol was immunoSEQ multiplex PCR, while the TCRdb copy is restricted to in-frame clones and leaves out a portion. This repertoire shows about 110,000 clones, around 87% found once; its top ten account for 1.4%. Sequenced sample: PBMCs. The receptors come from a woman aged 25 to 39 in good health and CMV-seropositive.

The gene calls are TRBV7-2 and TRBJ2-1; D perhaps matches TRBD2 (5 bases). The CDR3 extends over 15 amino acids. The germline V and J ends were trimmed by 4 bases and 7 bases, with 17 bases remaining between them. Germline V gene data show CDR1 as SGHTA and CDR2 as FQGNSA. The chain's CDR3 is CASSYEGGRMNEQFF. In nucleotides, the CDR3 is TGTGCCAGCAGCTACGAGGGTGGACGGATGAATGAGCAGTTCTTC. Full variable domain (rest looked up from reference TRBV7-2 and TRBJ2-1): GAGVSQSPSNKVTEKGKDVELRCDPISGHTALYWYRQSLGQGLEFLIYFQGNSAPDKSGLPSDRFSAERTGGSVSTLTIQRTQQEDSAVYLCASSYEGGRMNEQFFGPGTRLTVL.

The gene calls are TRBV27 and TRBJ1-4; D possibly corresponds to TRBD1 (6 bases). The germline gives CDR1 MNHEY, CDR2 SMNVEV (reference sequence). The CDR3 length is 13 residues. The V end lost 5 bases, the J end lost 8 bases, and 12 bases lay between the germline ends. The CDR3 DNA reads TGTGCCAGCAGTCCCAGGGGTTGGGAAAAACTGTTTTTT. Translating gives CASSPRGWEKLFF.

The chain carries TRBV11-2 and TRBJ1-1; 9 bases fit TRBD1. Germline assignment: CDR1 SGHAT and CDR2 FQNNGV. The CDR3 is 12 amino acids. V lost 8 bases, J lost 8 bases, and 6 bases stayed unmatched. CDR3 loop: CASGTGSHEAFF. The CDR3 nucleotides read TGTGCCAGCGGGACAGGGTCACACGAAGCTTTCTTT. The variable domain in full, with the rest retrieved from reference TRBV11-2 and TRBJ1-1, is EAGVAQSPRYKIIEKRQSVAFWCNPISGHATLYWYQQILGQGPKLLIQFQNNGVVDDSQLPKDRFSAERLKGVDSTLKIQPAKLEDSAVYLCASGTGSHEAFFGQGTRLTVV.

The chain carries TRBV2 and TRBJ2-3; no reliable D call. The length of the CDR3 is 11 residues. V lost 3 bases and J lost 9, with 7 bases in between. Germline V CDR1 and CDR2: SNHLY, FYNNEI. CDR3 DNA sequence: TGTGCCAGCAGTGATCCCATCACGCAGTATTTT. Its protein product is CASSDPITQYF.

CDR3 sequence: CAISEKVSGGNYNEQFF. The CDR3 DNA reads TGTGCCATCAGTGAGAAGGTTAGCGGGGGAAACTACAATGAGCAGTTCTTC. This chain connects TRBV10-3 to TRBJ2-1, with 9 bases that match TRBD2. In germline, CDR1 is ENHRY, CDR2 SYGVKD. This CDR3 contains 17 residues. V shed 2 bases, J shed 3 bases, and the junction held 8 bases outside the gene matches.

The V call is TRBV18, the J call TRBJ2-7; a possible D gene is TRBD1 (6 bases). The CDR3 consists of 15 residues. Germline V gene lookup returns CDR1 KGHSH and CDR2 LQKENI. Deletions cut 5 bases from V and 7 bases from J, with 21 bases between. CDR3 loop: CASSRQVAGYDEQYF. CDR3 DNA sequence: TGTGCCAGCTCAAGACAGGTGGCGGGCTACGATGAGCAGTACTTC. Complete variable domain (other parts from reference TRBV18 and TRBJ2-7): NAGVMQNPRHLVRRRGQEARLRCSPMKGHSHVYWYRQLPEEGLKFMVYLQKENIIDESGMPKERFSAEFPKEGPSILRIQQVVRGDSAAYFCASSRQVAGYDEQYFGPGTRLTVT.

The chain has TRBV13 and TRBJ1-2; 9 bases are shared with TRBD1. V lost 4 bases, J lost 8 bases, and 11 bases stayed unmatched. Germline loops: CDR1 PRHDT, CDR2 FYEKMQ (reference sequence). The CDR3 runs to 15 residues. CDR3 DNA sequence: TGTGCCAGCAGCTCCCTCGGGACAGGGAAAGGCGGCTACACCTTC. Translating it yields CASSSLGTGKGGYTF.

As to this clone: At one end the junction does not follow the germline gene, possibly because of a read error. The V gene is TRBV5-6, the J gene TRBJ2-7; 7 bases fit TRBD2. The CDR3 length is 12 residues. Germline V CDR1 and CDR2: SGHDT, YYEEEE. The CDR3 region is CASSSIREARTF. In DNA, the CDR3 is TGTGCCAGCAGCTCGATTCGGGAGGCCCGTACTTTC.

V is TRBV5-1 and J is TRBJ2-1, with D possibly TRBD1 on 5 matching bases. Trimming pared 0 bases from V and 5 bases from J, leaving 6 bases between. This CDR3 region has 13 residues. Germline V gene data show CDR1 as SGHRS and CDR2 as YFSETQ. CDR3 amino acids: CASSLEGHNEQFF. Written as DNA, the CDR3 is TGCGCCAGCAGCTTGGAGGGGCACAATGAGCAGTTCTTC.

This chain joins TRBV5-6 and TRBJ2-7; D is unclear. Between the trimmed V and J ends, which lost 4 bases and 2 bases, there was a span of 16 bases. The CDR3 has 15 amino acids. The germline V gene has CDR1 SGHDT and CDR2 YYEEEE. The chain's CDR3 is CASSLLRSAAYEQYF. Written as DNA, the CDR3 is TGTGCCAGCAGCCTGCTCAGAAGCGCAGCCTACGAGCAGTACTTC.

The J gene is TRBJ2-3, the V gene TRBV6-1; the match to TRBD2 covers 8 bases. CDR1 and CDR2 (germline): MNHNS, SASEGT. Trimming removed 5 bases from V and 8 bases from J; junction bases left unmatched: 12. The length of the CDR3 is 15 residues. The CDR3 here is CASSKGGGLRATQYF. CDR3 DNA sequence: TGTGCCAGCAGTAAAGGCGGGGGGCTCAGGGCTACGCAGTATTTT.

This CDR3 is CASSQDSGTTYEQYF. The CDR3 DNA is TGCGCCAGCAGCCAGGACTCAGGGACTACCTACGAGCAGTACTTC. The rearrangement joins TRBV4-1 to TRBJ2-7; 7 bases are a match to TRBD2. The CDR3 is made up of 15 amino acids. Germline CDR1 reads MGHRA; CDR2 reads YSYEKL. V was pared by 3 bases and J by 2 bases, with 7 bases of the junction left unmatched.

This chain links TRBV4-3 with TRBJ2-7; TRBD2 matches at 9 bases. The CDR3 runs 17 residues. Trimming removed 3 bases from V and 1 base from J; junction bases left unmatched: 10. Germline lookup yields CDR1 LGHNA and CDR2 YSLEER. Here the CDR3 reads CASSQGIAGVLSYEQYF. The CDR3 DNA sequence: TGCGCCAGCAGCCAGGGAATAGCGGGAGTTTTGTCCTACGAGCAGTACTTC.

As DNA, the CDR3 is TGTGCCAGCAGCTTAGCGGGAGGCGCGTCGGCCGGGGAGCTGTTTTTT. Protein: CASSLAGGASAGELFF. The gene calls are TRBV13 and TRBJ2-2, with 7 bases aligning to TRBD2. The germline CDR1 and CDR2 sequences are PRHDT and FYEKMQ (reference sequence). The CDR3 extends over 16 amino acids. Trimming at V came to 1 base and at J to 6 bases, leaving 8 bases not matched to a gene. Full variable domain (missing parts from reference TRBV13 and TRBJ2-2): AAGVIQSPRHLIKEKRETATLKCYPIPRHDTVYWYQQGPGQDPQFLISFYEKMQSDKGSIPDRFSAQQFSDYHSELNMSSLELGDSALYFCASSLAGGASAGELFFGEGSRLTVL.

The rearrangement uses TRBV30 and TRBJ1-1; 9 bases agree with TRBD1. The CDR3 covers 13 residues. Germline trimming cut 6 bases from V and 4 bases from J; bases unmatched to any gene: 6. Germline values: CDR1 GTSNPN, CDR2 SVGIG (reference sequence). The CDR3 reads CACSQGAGTEAFF. The CDR3 bases are TGTGCCTGCTCACAGGGGGCAGGCACTGAAGCTTTCTTT.

In DNA, the CDR3 is TGTGCCACCAGCAGGGGAGGTCAGCCCCAGCATTTT. Its protein product is CATSRGGQPQHF. The chain combines TRBV15 with TRBJ1-5, with D uncertain. Germline CDR1 and CDR2: LNHNV and YYDKDF (reference sequence). V lost 3 bases and J 6 bases, leaving 6 bases between the germline ends. CDR3 length: 12 residues. Full variable domain (outside the CDR3, taken from reference TRBV15 and TRBJ1-5): DAMVIQNPRYQVTQFGKPVTLSCSQTLNHNVMYWYQQKSSQAPKLLFHYYDKDFNNEADTPDNFQSRRPNTSFCFLDIRSPGLGDTAMYLCATSRGGQPQHFGDGTRLSIL.

CDR3 nucleotide sequence: TGTGCCACCAGCAGAGATTACCATGTCACCGGCTATGGCTACACCTTC. Protein sequence: CATSRDYHVTGYGYTF. This chain joins TRBV15 and TRBJ1-2; D gene uncertain. This CDR3 is 16 amino acids long. The germline V and J ends were trimmed by 0 bases and 4 bases, with 15 bases remaining between them. Looked up from germline, CDR1 is LNHNV and CDR2 is YYDKDF (reference sequence).